This is a list of T cell receptor beta chains from one sample in a study of regulatory T cells in long-lasting Graves disease. TCRdb itself ran the multiplex PCR reads through MiXCR, one entry per CDR3 protein. The repertoire holds 680,000 or so distinct CDR3 sequences, with approximately 15% as singletons. This same sample was also part of a study on T cells in Graves' hyperthyroidism and ophthalmopathy.

The specimen comprised peripheral blood mononuclear cells (PBMCs), sampled at new diagnosis, from a patient treated with antithyroid drugs. These receptors all stem from a woman aged 25 to 39 with Graves disease. Each CDR3 is given with its conserved first and last residue. A D gene is named only where the DNA matches it firmly. Clone sizes are given selectively: once, few, many, or a class where the clone is expanded.

len,v_gene,j_gene,d_gene,abundance,CDR3nt,CDR3aa
13,TRBV10-1,TRBJ1-1,NA,NA,TGCGCCAGCAGTGAGAGTGGGAGAGTAGAAGCTTTCTTT,CASSESGRVEAFF
13,TRBV7-9,TRBJ1-5,TRBD1,many,TGTGCCAGCAGCGGGACAGGGGTCGAGCCCCAGCATTTT,CASSGTGVEPQHF
16,TRBV29-1,TRBJ2-3,TRBD2,NA,TGCAGCGTTGCCGGGGGACTAGCGGGTTACACAGATACGCAGTATTTT,CSVAGGLAGYTDTQYF
17,TRBV18,TRBJ1-4,NA,NA,TGTGCCAGCTCACCACCGGGTTCCGGGGGTGGAAATGAAAAACTGTTTTTT,CASSPPGSGGGNEKLFF
13,TRBV2,TRBJ1-1,NA,NA,TGTGCCAGCATTCGACTTGGTAACACTGAAGCTTTCTTT,CASIRLGNTEAFF
16,TRBV5-1,TRBJ2-5,TRBD1,few,TGCGCCAGCAGCTTGGGGGCAGGGGGCAACCAAGAGACCCAGTACTTC,CASSLGAGGNQETQYF
15,TRBV12-3/TRBV12-4,TRBJ2-1,TRBD2,few,TGTGCCAGCAGCGCCACTAGCGGGAGGCTTAATGAGCAGTTCTTC,CASSATSGRLNEQFF
15,TRBV12-3/TRBV12-4,TRBJ2-3,TRBD2,few,TGTGCCAGCAGTTTGCGCGGGAGCTTCACAGATACGCAGTATTTT,CASSLRGSFTDTQYF
14,TRBV20-1,TRBJ2-3,TRBD2,many,TGCAGTGCTGGAGCGGGGTCTAGCACAGATACGCAGTATTTT,CSAGAGSSTDTQYF
15,TRBV3-1,TRBJ2-3,TRBD2,NA,TGTGCCAGCAGCCAACAGGAGGGAGGGCTGGATACGCAGTATTTT,CASSQQEGGLDTQYF
14,TRBV4-1,TRBJ2-5,NA,NA,TGCGCCAGCAGCCAAGTCCTGGTAGTTGAGACCCAGTACTTC,CASSQVLVVETQYF
17,TRBV5-1,TRBJ2-4,TRBD2,few,TGCGCCAGCAGCTTGGGACTAGCGGGAGGAGGGAGAAACATTCAGTACTTC,CASSLGLAGGGRNIQYF
15,TRBV4-1,TRBJ1-1,NA,once,TGCGCCAGCAGCCTAGGATCTCGAGTTGTCACTGAAGCTTTCTTT,CASSLGSRVVTEAFF
14,TRBV6-5,TRBJ1-2,NA,few,TGTGCCAGCAGTTACGGTTCCGAGAAACGGGGCTACACCTTC,CASSYGSEKRGYTF
12,TRBV12-3/TRBV12-4,TRBJ2-3,NA,few,TGTGCCAGCCACGGGTCCACAGATACGCAGTATTTT,CASHGSTDTQYF
14,TRBV12-3/TRBV12-4,TRBJ2-3,TRBD2,many,TGTGCCAGCACCCGGGGGGTTAGGGTGGATACGCAGTATTTT,CASTRGVRVDTQYF
18,TRBV6-1,TRBJ2-7,NA,few,TGTGCCAGCAGCCGAATCTCGGGGTCTCTCGCCTTCTCCTACGAGCAGTACTTC,CASSRISGSLAFSYEQYF
15,TRBV11-2,TRBJ2-7,TRBD1,many,TGTGCCAGCAGCTTATCGACAGGGAAATCCTACGAGCAGTACTTC,CASSLSTGKSYEQYF
15,TRBV2,TRBJ2-5,NA,NA,TGTGCCAGCAAGGACTCTCTCCTCCGTGAAGAGACCCAGTACTTC,CASKDSLLREETQYF
13,TRBV11-3,TRBJ2-5,NA,NA,TGTGCCAGCAGCTTGCTGGAGGGAGAGACCCAGTACTTC,CASSLLEGETQYF
14,TRBV4-1,TRBJ1-2,NA,few,TGCGCCAGCAGCCAAGATTACATCTACTATGGCTACACCTTC,CASSQDYIYYGYTF
12,TRBV27,TRBJ1-1,NA,many,TGTGCCAGCAGCCCCGTTGGGACTGAAGCTTTCTTT,CASSPVGTEAFF
15,TRBV7-2,TRBJ2-1,TRBD2,many,TGTGCCAGCAGCTACGGACTAGCGGGGTGGAATGAGCAGTTCTTC,CASSYGLAGWNEQFF
11,TRBV20-1,TRBJ2-5,TRBD2,few,TGCAGTGGGGAGGGTCGGGAGACCCAGTACTTC,CSGEGRETQYF
15,TRBV5-1,TRBJ2-3,NA,few,TGCGCCAGCAGCAGAATAGCGCCTAGCACAGATACGCAGTATTTT,CASSRIAPSTDTQYF
13,TRBV12-3/TRBV12-4,TRBJ1-3,NA,many,TGTGCCAGCAGTTCATCAAGCGAGGGCACCATATATTTT,CASSSSSEGTIYF
16,TRBV12-3/TRBV12-4,TRBJ1-1,TRBD1,many,TGTGCCACGGTACCCGGACAGGGGTTAACGGGGACTGAAGCTTTCTTT,CATVPGQGLTGTEAFF